This T cell receptor (beta chain) was sequenced during a study of T-cell reconstitution after alpha-beta-depleted transplantation in children. Germline V gives CDR1 SGHRS, CDR2 YFSETQ. CDR3 size: 15 residues. Germline trimming cut 0 bases from V and 11 bases from J; bases unmatched to any gene: 6. The TCRbeta library incorporated unique molecular identifiers. In TCRdb, the PCR reads were re-called with MiXCR into one record per CDR3 protein. The sample lists about 610,000 distinct CDR3 sequences; 10% to 13% were seen once. This clonotype was counted many times. The sequence was obtained from a human donor who donated a stem cell graft to a child with acute myeloid leukemia. V and J are TRBV5-1 and TRBJ1-6; 9 bases align to TRBD1. The sequences come from PBMCs from the stem cell graft donor, collected from the stem cell graft. The CDR3 spells CASSLEGTGNPPLHF. The CDR3 DNA follows: TGCGCCAGCAGCTTGGAAGGGACAGGGAATCCACCCCTCCACTTT. The complete variable domain, with remaining parts taken from reference TRBV5-1 and TRBJ1-6, reads KAGVTQTPRYLIKTRGQQVTLSCSPISGHRSVSWYQQTPGQGLQFLFEYFSETQRNKGNFPGRFSGRQFSNSRSEMNVSTLELGDSALYLCASSLEGTGNPPLHFGNGTRLTVT.